Below, 14 T cell receptor beta chains from the same sample are listed, as sequenced in a study of OX40 agonist ivuxolimab in advanced cancers. Data came from immunoSEQ multiplex PCR; TCRdb stores just in-frame clones and leaves some out. The sample comprises about 57,000 clones, about 90% of which are singletons, and 0.37% rests with the top ten. The sequences come from CD4+ or CD8+ T cells sorted from blood, collected in a trial of the OX40 agonist ivuxolimab. These TCRs come from an adult with an advanced solid tumor such as melanoma, head and neck, liver or kidney cancer.

J is TRBJ2-1 and V is TRBV11-3; 8 nucleotides match TRBD2. Germline V gives CDR1 SGHNT, CDR2 YENEEA. The trim removed 0 bases at V and 1 base at J, leaving 8 bases unmatched. The length of the CDR3 is 18 residues. The CDR3 protein is CASSLDQSGSTSYNEQFF. The DNA for the CDR3 is TGTGCCAGCAGCTTAGATCAAAGCGGGAGTACGTCCTACAATGAGCAGTTCTTC.

This clone was seen just once. The gene calls are TRBV18 and TRBJ1-1; tentatively, D is TRBD1 (6 bases). CDR3 size: 16 residues. Germline V CDR1 and CDR2: KGHSH, LQKENI. Deletions cut 3 bases from V and 0 bases from J, with 14 bases between. DNA for the CDR3: TGTGCCAGCTCACCTTTCGATACAGGGATGAACACTGAAGCTTTCTTT. Its protein product is CASSPFDTGMNTEAFF.

In the case of this clone: Other nucleotide sequences in the sample specify the same CDR3. The chain uses TRBV10-3 and TRBJ2-1, with TRBD2 matching over 8 bases. Losses at the gene ends were 4 bases for V and 7 bases for J; bases not matched to a gene: 6. This CDR3 has 14 residues. Germline V gene lookup returns CDR1 ENHRY and CDR2 SYGVKD. Here the CDR3 DNA reads TGTGCCATCAGTGGTCGGGAGGGGGGGAATGAGCAGTTCTTC. It codes for CAISGREGGNEQFF.

This chain uses TRBV6-4 with TRBJ2-3; 9 bases fit TRBD1. Germline loops: CDR1 MRHNA, CDR2 SNTAGT. V was pared by 3 bases and J by 4 bases, with 5 bases of the junction left unmatched. This CDR3 has 15 amino acids. CDR3 sequence reads: CASSERTGEADTQYF. CDR3 DNA: TGTGCCAGCAGTGAAAGGACAGGGGAGGCAGATACGCAGTATTTT.

In DNA, the CDR3 is TGTGCCAGCAGTCCGCGGGGCGGCGAGCAGTACTTC. Encoded protein: CASSPRGGEQYF. The chain links TRBV6-6 to TRBJ2-7; tentatively, D is TRBD2 (6 bases). V lost 5 bases and J lost 6, with 11 bases in between. This CDR3 region has 12 residues. Germline assignment: CDR1 MNHNY and CDR2 SVGAGI (reference sequence).

The J gene is TRBJ2-7, the V gene TRBV7-2; 9 bases agree with TRBD2. Germline V gene sequence: CDR1 SGHTA, CDR2 FQGNSA. The CDR3 extends over 15 amino acids. V was clipped by 3 bases and J by 1 base; unmatched bases: 4. The CDR3 DNA sequence: TGTGCCAGCAGCTTCACTAGCGGGCCGTCCTACGAGCAGTACTTC. It encodes CASSFTSGPSYEQYF.

This chain's CDR3 is CAWSSMGATGRVGYNEQFF. The CDR3 DNA reads TGTGCCTGGAGTTCGATGGGGGCTACCGGGAGGGTGGGCTACAATGAGCAGTTCTTC. This chain links TRBV30 with TRBJ2-1; 8 bases agree with TRBD2. CDR3 length equals 19 residues. V shed 2 bases, J shed 3 bases, and the junction held 18 bases outside the gene matches. The V gene's germline CDR1 is GTSNPN and CDR2 SVGIG (reference sequence).

As DNA, the CDR3 is TGCGCCAGCAGCCAAGGTTCTACGGGACTAGCGAGAGAGACCCAGTACTTC. It specifies CASSQGSTGLARETQYF. The chain combines TRBV4-1 with TRBJ2-5, with 10 bases lining up with TRBD2. This CDR3 has 17 residues. V dropped 1 base and J dropped 4; count of bases not matched to a gene: 9. The germline V gene has CDR1 MGHRA and CDR2 YSYEKL.

This clone has a single count. This chain uses TRBV19 with TRBJ1-4; 7 bases match TRBD1. The CDR3 extends over 14 amino acids. CDR1 and CDR2 from the germline V gene are LNHDA and SQIVND (reference sequence). Trimming cost V 4 bases and J 5 bases; bases outside gene matches: 4. The CDR3 DNA sequence: TGTGCCAGTAGTAGTAAGGGGGCAAATGAAAAACTGTTTTTT. It codes for CASSSKGANEKLFF.

The chain combines TRBV2 with TRBJ2-3; no definite D call. The V gene lost 7 bases and the J gene lost 7 bases, with 12 bases spanning the gap. This CDR3 has 12 residues. CDR1 and CDR2 from the germline V gene are SNHLY and FYNNEI. In DNA, the CDR3 is TGTGCCAGCAACGTCGGCGCGAATACGCAGTATTTT. Amino acid sequence: CASNVGANTQYF.

The genes are TRBV5-6 and TRBJ2-7; 9 positions match TRBD1. The CDR3 totals 14 residues. Germline V gene data show CDR1 as SGHDT and CDR2 as YYEEEE. Trimming cost V 4 bases and J 3 bases; bases outside gene matches: 5. The CDR3 region has the DNA TGTGCCAGCAGCCTAGGGGACAGGGACTACGAGCAGTACTTC. This translates into CASSLGDRDYEQYF.

The chain recombines TRBV25-1 with TRBJ2-1; D is possibly TRBD2 (5 bases). The length of the CDR3 is 15 residues. Trimming removed 5 bases from V and 6 bases from J, with 17 bases in between. The V gene's germline CDR1 is MGHDK and CDR2 SYGVNS. The CDR3 sequence is CASSLWTGAFNEQFF. The CDR3 DNA follows: TGTGCCAGCAGTCTATGGACTGGAGCCTTCAATGAGCAGTTCTTC. The complete variable domain, with remaining parts taken from reference TRBV25-1 and TRBJ2-1, reads EADIYQTPRYLVIGTGKKITLECSQTMGHDKMYWYQQDPGMELHLIHYSYGVNSTEKGDLSSESTVSRIRTEHFPLTLESARPSHTSQYLCASSLWTGAFNEQFFGPGTRLTVL.

This sequence joins TRBV28 and TRBJ2-7; the D gene is possibly TRBD1 (5 bases). The CDR3 extends over 16 amino acids. Looked up from germline, CDR1 is MDHEN and CDR2 is SYDVKM. Trimming took off 3 bases at V and 0 bases at J, with 15 bases between the two ends. CDR3 DNA: TGTGCCAGCAGTTTTAAGAAGGGGCGCTACTCCTACGAGCAGTACTTC. Amino acids: CASSFKKGRYSYEQYF.

V usage is TRBV11-1 and J usage is TRBJ2-1; 9 bases are shared with TRBD2. There are 13 residues in the CDR3. V lost 5 bases and J lost 8; bases outside the gene matches: 4. The germline CDR1 and CDR2 sequences are SGHAT and FQDESV (reference sequence). CDR3 sequence: CASSPGLAHEQFF. The CDR3 DNA follows: TGTGCCAGCAGCCCCGGACTAGCGCATGAGCAGTTCTTC. Full variable domain (rest looked up from reference TRBV11-1 and TRBJ2-1): EAEVAQSPRYKITEKSQAVAFWCDPISGHATLYWYRQILGQGPELLVQFQDESVVDDSQLPKDRFSAERLKGVDSTLKIQPAELGDSAMYLCASSPGLAHEQFFGPGTRLTVL.